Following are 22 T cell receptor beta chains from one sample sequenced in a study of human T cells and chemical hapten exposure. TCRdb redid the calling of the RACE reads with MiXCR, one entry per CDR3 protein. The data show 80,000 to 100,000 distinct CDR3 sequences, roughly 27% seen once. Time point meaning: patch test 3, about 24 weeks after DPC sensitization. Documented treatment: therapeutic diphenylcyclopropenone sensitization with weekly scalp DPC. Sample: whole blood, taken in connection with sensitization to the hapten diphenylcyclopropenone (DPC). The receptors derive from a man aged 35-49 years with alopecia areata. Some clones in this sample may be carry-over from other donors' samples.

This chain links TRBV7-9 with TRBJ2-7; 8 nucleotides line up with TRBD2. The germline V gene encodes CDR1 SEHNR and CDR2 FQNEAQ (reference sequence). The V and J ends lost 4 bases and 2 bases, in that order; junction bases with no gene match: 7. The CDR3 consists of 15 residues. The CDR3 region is CASSSRAAGAYEQYF. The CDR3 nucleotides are TGTGCCAGCAGCTCTCGGGCAGCGGGAGCCTACGAGCAGTACTTC.

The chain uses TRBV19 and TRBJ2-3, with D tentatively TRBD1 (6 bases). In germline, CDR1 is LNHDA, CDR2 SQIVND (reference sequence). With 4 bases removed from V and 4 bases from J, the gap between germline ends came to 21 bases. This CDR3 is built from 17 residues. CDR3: CASSTSQGRPLADTQYF. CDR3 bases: TGTGCCAGTAGTACGTCTCAGGGGCGTCCGCTTGCAGATACGCAGTATTTT.

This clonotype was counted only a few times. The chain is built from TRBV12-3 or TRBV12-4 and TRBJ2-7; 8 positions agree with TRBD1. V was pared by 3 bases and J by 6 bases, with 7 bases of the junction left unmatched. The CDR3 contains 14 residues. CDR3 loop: CASSFRRQGSEQYF. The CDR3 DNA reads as TGTGCCAGCAGTTTCCGCCGACAGGGGAGCGAGCAGTACTTC.

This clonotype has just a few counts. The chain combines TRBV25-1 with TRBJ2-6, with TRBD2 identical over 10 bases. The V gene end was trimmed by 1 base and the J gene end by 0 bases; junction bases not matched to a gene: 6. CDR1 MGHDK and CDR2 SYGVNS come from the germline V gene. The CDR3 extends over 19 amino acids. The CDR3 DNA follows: TGTGCCAGCAGTGAATCAAGACTAGCGGGCTTCTCTGGGGCCAACGTCCTGACTTTC. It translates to CASSESRLAGFSGANVLTF. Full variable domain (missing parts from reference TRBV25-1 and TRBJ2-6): EADIYQTPRYLVIGTGKKITLECSQTMGHDKMYWYQQDPGMELHLIHYSYGVNSTEKGDLSSESTVSRIRTEHFPLTLESARPSHTSQYLCASSESRLAGFSGANVLTFGAGSRLTVL.

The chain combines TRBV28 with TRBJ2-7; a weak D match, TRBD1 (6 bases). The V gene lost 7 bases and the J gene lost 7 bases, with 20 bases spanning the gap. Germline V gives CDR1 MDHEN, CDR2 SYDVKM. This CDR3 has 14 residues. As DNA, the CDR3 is TGTGCCAGCACCTCCGGGACATCAGGATTAGAGCAGTACTTC. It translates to CASTSGTSGLEQYF.

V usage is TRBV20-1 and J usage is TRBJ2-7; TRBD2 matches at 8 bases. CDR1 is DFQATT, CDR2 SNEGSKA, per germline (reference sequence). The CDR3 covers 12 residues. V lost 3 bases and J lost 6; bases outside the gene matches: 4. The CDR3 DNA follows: TGCAGTGCTAGCGGGAGGGCCAGCGAGCAGTACTTC. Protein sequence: CSASGRASEQYF.

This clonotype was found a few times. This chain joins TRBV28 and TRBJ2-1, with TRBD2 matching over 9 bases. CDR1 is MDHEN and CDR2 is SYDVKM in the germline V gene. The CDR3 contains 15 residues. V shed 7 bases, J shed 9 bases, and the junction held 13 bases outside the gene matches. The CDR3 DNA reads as TGTGCCAGCATGGAAGGGCTAGCGGGGAGAGGTGAGCAGTTCTTC. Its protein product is CASMEGLAGRGEQFF.

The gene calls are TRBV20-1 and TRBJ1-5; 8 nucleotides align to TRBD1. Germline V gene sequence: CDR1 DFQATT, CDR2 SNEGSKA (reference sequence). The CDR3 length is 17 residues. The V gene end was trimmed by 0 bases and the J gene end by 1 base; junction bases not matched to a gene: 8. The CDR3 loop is CSARDRRTGGSNQPQHF. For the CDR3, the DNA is TGCAGTGCTAGAGATCGGAGAACAGGGGGAAGCAATCAGCCCCAGCATTTT.

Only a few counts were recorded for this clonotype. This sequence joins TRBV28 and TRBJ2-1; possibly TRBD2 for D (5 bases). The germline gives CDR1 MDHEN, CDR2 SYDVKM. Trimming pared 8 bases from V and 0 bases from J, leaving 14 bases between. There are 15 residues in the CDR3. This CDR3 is CASVGWESSYNEQFF. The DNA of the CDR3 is TGTGCCAGCGTTGGGTGGGAGAGCTCCTACAATGAGCAGTTCTTC.

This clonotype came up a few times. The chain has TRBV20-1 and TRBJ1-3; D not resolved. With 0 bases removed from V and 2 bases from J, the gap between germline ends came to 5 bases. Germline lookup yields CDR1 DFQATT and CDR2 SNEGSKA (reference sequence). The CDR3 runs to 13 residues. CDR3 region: CSAREGPGNTIYF. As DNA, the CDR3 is TGCAGTGCTAGAGAAGGTCCTGGAAACACCATATATTTT.

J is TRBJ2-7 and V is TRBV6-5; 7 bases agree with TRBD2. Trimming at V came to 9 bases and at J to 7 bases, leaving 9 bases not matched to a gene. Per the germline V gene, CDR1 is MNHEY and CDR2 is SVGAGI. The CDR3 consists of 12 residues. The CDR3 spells CASEPSSGEQYF. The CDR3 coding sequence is TGTGCCAGTGAACCCTCTAGCGGAGAGCAGTACTTC.

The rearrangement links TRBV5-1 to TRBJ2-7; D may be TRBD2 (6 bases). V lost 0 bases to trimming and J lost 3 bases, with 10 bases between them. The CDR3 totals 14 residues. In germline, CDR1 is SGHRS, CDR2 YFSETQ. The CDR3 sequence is CASSLEVTSYEQYF. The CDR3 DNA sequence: TGCGCCAGCAGCTTGGAAGTGACTAGCTACGAGCAGTACTTC.

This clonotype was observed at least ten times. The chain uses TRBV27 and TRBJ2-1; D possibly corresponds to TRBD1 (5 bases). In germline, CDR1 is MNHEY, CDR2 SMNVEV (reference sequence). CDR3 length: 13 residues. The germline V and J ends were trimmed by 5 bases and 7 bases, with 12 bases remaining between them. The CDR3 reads CASSPRTLNEQFF. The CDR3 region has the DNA TGTGCCAGCAGTCCCCGGACACTAAATGAGCAGTTCTTC.

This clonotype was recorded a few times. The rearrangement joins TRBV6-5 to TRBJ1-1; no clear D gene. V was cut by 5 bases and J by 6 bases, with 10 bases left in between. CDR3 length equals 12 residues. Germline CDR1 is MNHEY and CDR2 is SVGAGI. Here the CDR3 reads CASSTQRAEAFF. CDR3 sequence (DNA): TGTGCCAGCAGTACACAAAGGGCTGAAGCTTTCTTT.

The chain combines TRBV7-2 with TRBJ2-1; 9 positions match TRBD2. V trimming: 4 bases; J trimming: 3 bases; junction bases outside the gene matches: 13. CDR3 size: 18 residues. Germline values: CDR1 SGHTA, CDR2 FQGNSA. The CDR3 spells CASSSIGAGGYRYNEQFF. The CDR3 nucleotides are TGTGCCAGCAGCTCGATAGGAGCGGGAGGTTACCGCTACAATGAGCAGTTCTTC.

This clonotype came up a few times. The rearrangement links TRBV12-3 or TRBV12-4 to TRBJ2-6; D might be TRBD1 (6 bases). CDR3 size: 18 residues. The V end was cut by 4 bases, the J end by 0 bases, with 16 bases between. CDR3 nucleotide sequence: TGTGCCAGCAGTTCCAGGGGTCCTTTACCCTCTGGGGCCAACGTCCTGACTTTC. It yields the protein CASSSRGPLPSGANVLTF.

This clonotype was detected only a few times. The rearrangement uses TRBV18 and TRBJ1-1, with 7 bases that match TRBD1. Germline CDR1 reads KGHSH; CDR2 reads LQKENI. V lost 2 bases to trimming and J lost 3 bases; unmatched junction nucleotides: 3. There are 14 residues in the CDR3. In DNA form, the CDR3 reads TGTGCCAGCTCACCAAAGGGGGCGGACACTGAAGCTTTCTTT. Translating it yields CASSPKGADTEAFF. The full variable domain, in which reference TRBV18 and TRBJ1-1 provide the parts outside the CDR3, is NAGVMQNPRHLVRRRGQEARLRCSPMKGHSHVYWYRQLPEEGLKFMVYLQKENIIDESGMPKERFSAEFPKEGPSILRIQQVVRGDSAAYFCASSPKGADTEAFFGQGTRLTVV.

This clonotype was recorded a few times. CDR3 loop: CASSQRTGQLHIQYF. As DNA, the CDR3 is TGTGCCAGCAGTCAGAGAACCGGACAGTTACACATTCAGTACTTC. The chain has TRBV28 and TRBJ2-4; D might be TRBD1 (6 bases). The CDR3 extends over 15 amino acids. Trimming removed 5 bases at V and 8 bases at J, with 19 bases between. Germline CDR1 and CDR2: MDHEN and SYDVKM.

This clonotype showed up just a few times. CDR3 amino acids: CATSHGQPYEQYF. Written as DNA, the CDR3 is TGTGCCACCAGTCACGGACAGCCCTACGAGCAGTACTTC. The chain has TRBV24-1 and TRBJ2-7; the D gene is possibly TRBD1 (6 bases). The V gene lost 6 bases and the J gene lost 2 bases, with 10 bases spanning the gap. CDR1 and CDR2 (germline): KGHDR, SFDVKD. This CDR3 contains 13 residues.

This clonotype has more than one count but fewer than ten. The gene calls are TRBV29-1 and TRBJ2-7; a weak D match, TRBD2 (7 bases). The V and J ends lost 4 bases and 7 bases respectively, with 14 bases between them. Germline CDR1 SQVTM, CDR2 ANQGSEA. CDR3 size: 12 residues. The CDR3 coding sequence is TGCAGCGTTGGCCAGGGAGGGGGGGAGCAGTACTTC. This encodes CSVGQGGGEQYF.

The CDR3 is CASQRSGANVLTF. The CDR3 region has the DNA TGTGCCAGCCAAAGATCTGGGGCCAACGTCCTGACTTTC. The chain recombines TRBV12-3 or TRBV12-4 with TRBJ2-6; no reliable D call. The CDR3 length is 13 residues. Trimming pared 8 bases from V and 1 base from J, leaving 6 bases between.

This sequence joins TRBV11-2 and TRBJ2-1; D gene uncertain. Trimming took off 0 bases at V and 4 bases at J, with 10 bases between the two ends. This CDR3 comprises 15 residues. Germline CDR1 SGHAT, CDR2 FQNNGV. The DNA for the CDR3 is TGTGCCAGCAGCTTAGATAGTAACACGTACAATGAGCAGTTCTTC. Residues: CASSLDSNTYNEQFF.